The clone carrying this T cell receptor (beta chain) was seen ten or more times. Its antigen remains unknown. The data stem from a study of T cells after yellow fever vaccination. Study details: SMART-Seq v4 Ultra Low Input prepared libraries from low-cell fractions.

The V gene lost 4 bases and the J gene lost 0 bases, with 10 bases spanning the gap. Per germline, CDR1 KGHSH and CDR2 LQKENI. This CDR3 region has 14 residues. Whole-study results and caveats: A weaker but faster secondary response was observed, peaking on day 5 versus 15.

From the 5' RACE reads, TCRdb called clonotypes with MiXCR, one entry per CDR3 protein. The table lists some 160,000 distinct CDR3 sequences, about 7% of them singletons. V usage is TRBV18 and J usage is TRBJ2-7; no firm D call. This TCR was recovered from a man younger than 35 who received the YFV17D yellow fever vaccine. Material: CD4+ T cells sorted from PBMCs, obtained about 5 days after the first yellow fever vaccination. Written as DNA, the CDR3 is TGTGCCAGCTCACAGCCGCTTTCCTCCTACGAGCAGTACTTC. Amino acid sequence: CASSQPLSSYEQYF.